This TCR beta chain originates from a study of T cells in Graves' hyperthyroidism and ophthalmopathy. Every diagnosis used clinical symptoms, serum thyroxine and TRAb, thyroid ultrasound and orbital computed tomography. Cells are PBMCs isolated from approximately 9.2 ml of fresh blood. Trimming shortened V by 5 bases and J by 0 bases, and 14 bases separated the two germline ends. Germline CDR1 is MDHEN and CDR2 is SYDVKM. The CDR3 is 16 residues long. RNA transcripts served as the template for amplifying TCR beta CDR3 regions. An initial round of RT-PCR targeting the TCR CDR3 relied on the HTBI primer set. TCRdb called the multiplex PCR reads again in MiXCR, with one record for every CDR3 protein. This table holds under 350,000 distinct CDR3 sequences, 20% to 25% found once.

The TCR originated in a woman aged 50 to 65 with Graves' hyperthyroidism. Sequenced sample: blood. The chain combines TRBV28 with TRBJ1-5; D is unresolved. This CDR3 reads CASSAPRQLSNQPQHF. In DNA form, the CDR3 reads TGTGCCAGCAGTGCCCCCCGGCAGCTTAGCAATCAGCCCCAGCATTTT. Full variable domain (missing parts from reference TRBV28 and TRBJ1-5): DVKVTQSSRYLVKRTGEKVFLECVQDMDHENMFWYRQDPGLGLRLIYFSYDVKMKEKGDIPEGYSVSREKKERFSLILESASTNQTSMYLCASSAPRQLSNQPQHFGDGTRLSIL.